A single sample is the source of the 11 T cell receptor beta chains below, sequenced in a study of beta chain features in type 1 diabetes. Expressed TCRB transcripts were sequenced, since all the RNA that had been isolated was reverse transcribed. TCRdb's copy holds only in-frame clones and misses some; the assay was immunoSEQ multiplex PCR. The sample records approximately 120,000 clones, roughly 43% being singletons. Specimen: stem cell memory CD4+ T cells from blood. These TCRs come from a woman aged 18 to 35 in good health.

The rearrangement uses TRBV6-6 and TRBJ1-1; no clear D gene. V lost 6 bases to trimming and J lost 4 bases, with 15 bases between them. The CDR3 covers 14 residues. Germline assignment: CDR1 MNHNY and CDR2 SVGAGI (reference sequence). The DNA of the CDR3 is TGTGCCAGCAGGAAGAGGAGGGAAGTCACTGAAGCTTTCTTT. As protein: CASRKRREVTEAFF.

V usage is TRBV7-2 and J usage is TRBJ2-4; TRBD1 matches 9 bases. Unmatched junction bases numbered 5, after V lost 5 bases and J lost 0 bases. Germline V gives CDR1 SGHTA, CDR2 FQGNSA. The CDR3 sequence is 16 residues long. The CDR3 is CASSTQGAIAKNIQYF. In DNA form, the CDR3 reads TGTGCCAGCAGCACACAGGGGGCGATAGCCAAAAACATTCAGTACTTC.

This clone was counted ten times or more. V and J are TRBV7-9 and TRBJ2-7, with unresolved D. Per germline, CDR1 SEHNR and CDR2 FQNEAQ (reference sequence). The CDR3 has 12 residues. Trimming left V 5 bases short and J 4 bases short, with 9 bases between. In DNA form, the CDR3 reads TGTGCCAGCAGCACAGTGGGTTACGAGCAGTACTTC. As protein: CASSTVGYEQYF.

This clone has just a few counts. The CDR3 bases are TGTGCCACCAGCACACACCACACTGAAGCTTTCTTT. The encoded protein is CATSTHHTEAFF. The chain is built from TRBV15 and TRBJ1-1; D not resolved. V shed 4 bases and J shed 3 bases, with 6 bases lying between them. The CDR3 covers 12 residues. Germline assignment: CDR1 LNHNV and CDR2 YYDKDF (reference sequence).

J is TRBJ1-2 and V is TRBV28; D unresolved. This CDR3 region has 11 residues. V dropped 3 bases and J dropped 5 bases, with 4 bases sitting between them. Germline V lookup: CDR1 MDHEN, CDR2 SYDVKM. CDR3 residues: CASSLQYGYTF. CDR3 bases: TGTGCCAGCAGTTTGCAGTATGGCTACACCTTC.

The V gene is TRBV5-1, the J gene TRBJ1-1; D is possibly TRBD1 (6 bases). CDR3 length: 12 amino acids. CDR1 is SGHRS and CDR2 is YFSETQ in the germline V gene. Trimming took off 2 bases at V and 11 bases at J, with 13 bases between the two ends. CDR3 protein: CASSFLQGNAFF. CDR3 in DNA: TGCGCCAGCAGCTTCTTGCAGGGGAATGCTTTCTTT. Based on the CDR3 plus reference TRBV5-1 and TRBJ1-1, the full variable domain is KAGVTQTPRYLIKTRGQQVTLSCSPISGHRSVSWYQQTPGQGLQFLFEYFSETQRNKGNFPGRFSGRQFSNSRSEMNVSTLELGDSALYLCASSFLQGNAFFGQGTRLTVV.

The chain carries TRBV5-1 and TRBJ1-4, with a weak D call TRBD1 (5 bases). The germline gives CDR1 SGHRS, CDR2 YFSETQ. The V and J ends lost 5 bases and 7 bases respectively, with 18 bases between them. The CDR3 has 15 residues. This CDR3 reads CASSGVGALVEKLFF. For the CDR3, the DNA is TGCGCCAGCAGTGGGGTAGGGGCCTTGGTTGAAAAACTGTTTTTT.

The chain is built from TRBV28 and TRBJ1-1; 10 bases match TRBD1. Germline V gene data show CDR1 as MDHEN and CDR2 as SYDVKM. Losses at the gene ends were 0 bases for V and 5 bases for J; bases not matched to a gene: 6. The CDR3 runs 16 residues. The CDR3, as DNA: TGTGCCAGCAGTTTATGGACAGGGGGCTCGGGAACTGAAGCTTTCTTT. Translated: CASSLWTGGSGTEAFF. Full variable domain (missing parts from reference TRBV28 and TRBJ1-1): DVKVTQSSRYLVKRTGEKVFLECVQDMDHENMFWYRQDPGLGLRLIYFSYDVKMKEKGDIPEGYSVSREKKERFSLILESASTNQTSMYLCASSLWTGGSGTEAFFGQGTRLTVV.

Here the CDR3 DNA reads TGTGCCAGCAGTAGAACAGGGTCGGGCAATCAGCCCCAGCATTTT. This translates into CASSRTGSGNQPQHF. The chain joins TRBV2 to TRBJ1-5; weak D call: TRBD1 (6 bases). There are 15 residues in the CDR3. The germline gives CDR1 SNHLY, CDR2 FYNNEI. Trimming left V 5 bases short and J 2 bases short, with 13 bases between.

V gene TRBV5-1 combines with J gene TRBJ2-2, with a possible D match to TRBD1 (6 bases). Germline V gene lookup returns CDR1 SGHRS and CDR2 YFSETQ. Between the trimmed V and J ends, which lost 2 bases and 7 bases, there was a span of 15 bases. This CDR3 comprises 15 residues. This chain's CDR3 is CASSLPQGSGGELFF. In nucleotides, the CDR3 is TGCGCCAGCAGCTTACCACAGGGTTCGGGCGGGGAGCTGTTTTTT.

V is TRBV6-6 and J is TRBJ2-7, with D possibly TRBD2 on 5 matching bases. The CDR3 consists of 15 residues. The germline V gene has CDR1 MNHNY and CDR2 SVGAGI (reference sequence). The ends were cut back, 0 bases at V and 3 bases at J, with 12 bases in the middle. Written as DNA, the CDR3 is TGTGCCAGCAGTTACTCCGGACTTCCGTACTACGAGCAGTACTTC. Translation: CASSYSGLPYYEQYF.